The sequence of this T cell receptor (beta chain) was determined in a study of beta chain features in type 1 diabetes (dated by TCRdb to 2017 to 2018). Study-level background: Mean age, gender distribution, total cell number and subset yield were not different between patients and healthy donors. A total of roughly 100 million sorted cells were examined across all samples, and a strong correlation was observed between cell number per subset and RNA yield. In the study, recently diagnosed type 1 diabetes patients and matched healthy donors were compared on the TCRB repertoires of their sorted circulating CD4+ T cell subsets. Whereas all 30 or so donors provided naive and central memory subsets, regulatory and stem cell-like memory subsets were isolated from just 8 patients and about eight healthy donors. Points the paper makes about the study in general: Shorter templates might have been favored by PCR, but patient and control samples were amplified and corrected together, so both groups would have been affected equally by any skew. Because cDNA rather than genomic DNA was sequenced, highly expressing activated cells could have been over-represented, although no difference in activation and CD3 levels was found between groups. In all four CD4+ subsets, TCRB CDR3 length was moderately but significantly shorter in type 1 diabetes patients. HLA sub-analyses involved small numbers of individuals, so any influence of HLA type on TCRB rearrangement remained unresolved. Patients with type 1 diabetes made fewer insertions and deleted more nucleotides at VDJ recombination sites, implying thymic rearrangement abnormalities. Naive, central memory and regulatory TCRB repertoires appeared to be more alike among patients than among healthy donors.

This clone was counted between two and nine times. Its specific antigen is unknown. No clone much larger than this one lies a single base away; base qualities are absent. From each donor, a single peripheral blood sample of approximately 110 mL on average was drawn into heparinised tubes. Using a panel that included CD45RO, CCR7, CD25, CD127, CD95 and CD27, naive, central memory, regulatory and stem cell-like memory CD4+ T cells were sorted on a BD FACSAria II. Every sorted population had a purity above 98%. PBMCs were isolated immediately by Lymphoprep density gradient centrifugation and stained directly without culture. So that batch effects would be minimized, each experiment stained and sorted samples in pairs, pairing one healthy donor with one patient. V is trimmed back by 6 bases and J by 3 bases, and the junction contains 4 bases that no gene match accounts for. Its CDR3 holds 13 amino acids, cysteine through phenylalanine. Of the read, only the CDR3 DNA is kept; its 39 bases are in frame from base 1. The germline V gene gives CDR1 as KGHSH and CDR2 as LQKENI.

The entire amount of isolated RNA was reverse transcribed using the High Capacity cDNA Reverse Transcription Kit, so the sequenced TCRB transcripts were expressed ones. Naive, central memory and regulatory T cell samples underwent deep immunoSEQ sequencing, averaging about 3.5 million total reads per sample. After sorted cells were lysed in RLT buffer, RNA was extracted with DNase-treated RNeasy Micro or Mini kits, with the choice depending on cell number. Each cell subset was processed separately to prevent cross-contamination, with patient and healthy donor samples processed together. TCRB sequences were amplified from cDNA with the immunoSEQ multiplex PCR, producing 87-bp fragments spanning the CDR3 region. The amplicons were sequenced using the Illumina HiSeq platform. The authors' analysis ran thus. PCR bias was corrected computationally using synthetic template baselines, and reads within Hamming distance 2 were collapsed, with unmergeable singletons discarded. Reads were aligned against IMGT so that V, D and J genes, CDR3 length and insertions or deletions at six rearrangement sites could be assigned. Within each subset, clonotype counts were normalized to the number of sorted cells before true diversity and Gini coefficients were calculated with the tcR R package. Repertoire sharing was quantified using the overlap coefficient calculated on TCRB nucleotide sequences. As a proxy for the pre-selection repertoire, out-of-frame TCRB sequences from naive cells were analyzed. The clones in this table, taken by TCRdb from immuneACCESS, are in-frame only. Not every clone is retained; where verified, under half of the shortfall comes from an unresolved V gene, and the cause of the rest is unknown. For V, J and clone size, that table is used; D and trimming come from the DNA. The sample has 680,000 or so clones on record, roughly 13% of them singletons. The leading ten clones occupy approximately 0.02% of the sample.

The clonotype was recovered from a man younger than 30 with type 1 diabetes. This receptor chain uses TRBV18 and TRBJ1-1; 7 bases in between match TRBD1. What was sequenced was naive CD4+ T cells from blood. The meaning of the sample's cell subset or site label: true naive CD4+ T cells. In nucleotide form, the sequence is TGTGCCAGCTCCCGGGACAGCGACACTGAAGCTTTCTTT. This codes for CASSRDSDTEAFF.